These 24 T cell receptor beta chains came from one sample sequenced in a study of CD8+CD57+ T cells in acquired aplastic anemia. Genomic DNA served as template for TCR beta VDJ and CDR3 profiling. TCRdb reprocessed the reads with MiXCR, giving one entry per CDR3 protein. The table lists about 220,000 distinct CDR3 sequences, 30% to 40% of them singletons. The sequenced sample consisted of sorted CD4+, CD8+, or CD8+CD57+ T cells (not recorded which) from PBMCs. These receptors were taken from a human donor in good health, serving as a control.

This clonotype was counted between two and nine times. The genes are TRBV12-3 or TRBV12-4 and TRBJ1-1; D not resolved. This CDR3 has 17 amino acids. The germline V and J ends were trimmed by 2 bases and 0 bases, with 16 bases remaining between them. The CDR3 is CASSLFGLRFLNTEAFF. For the CDR3, the DNA is TGTGCCAGCAGTTTATTCGGGCTGCGGTTTCTGAACACTGAAGCTTTCTTT.

The chain has TRBV6-4 and TRBJ1-2, with a weak D call TRBD1 (6 bases). The germline CDR1 and CDR2 sequences are MRHNA and SNTAGT. The CDR3 contains 15 residues. V was cut by 0 bases and J by 8 bases, with 16 bases left in between. CDR3 nucleotide sequence: TGTGCCAGCAGTGACTCGTTCCGGACGCAGGGGGGCTACACCTTC. Translating gives CASSDSFRTQGGYTF.

This chain joins TRBV24-1 and TRBJ1-2; D remains ambiguous. Germline V gene lookup returns CDR1 KGHDR and CDR2 SFDVKD. Between the trimmed V and J ends, which lost 4 bases and 3 bases, there was a span of 8 bases. This CDR3 contains 13 residues. The CDR3 DNA reads TGTGCCACCAGTGAGGGGTGGGACTATGGCTACACCTTC. This encodes CATSEGWDYGYTF.

As concerns this clonotype: Given a much more abundant clone one base away, this may be a read error. The rearrangement joins TRBV19 to TRBJ1-1; D ambiguous. The ends were cut back, 4 bases at V and 11 bases at J, with 11 bases in the middle. Germline assignment: CDR1 LNHDA and CDR2 SQIVND (reference sequence). This CDR3 is 11 amino acids long. The CDR3 DNA reads as TGTGCCAGTAGTAGGTTCACTCGGGCTTTCTTT. Residues: CASSRFTRAFF.

The J gene is TRBJ1-2, the V gene TRBV20-1; D perhaps matches TRBD1 (5 bases). CDR3 size: 11 residues. Germline-derived CDR1 and CDR2 are DFQATT and SNEGSKA (reference sequence). The DNA of the CDR3 is TGCAGCCCGGGACTCGGGGATGGCTACACCTTC. The encoded protein is CSPGLGDGYTF.

The sample holds a few counts of this clonotype. The chain joins TRBV9 to TRBJ2-7; tentative D call: TRBD1 (5 bases). Trimming cost V 4 bases and J 2 bases, with 10 bases left between them. CDR1 is SGDLS, CDR2 YYNGEE, per germline. This CDR3 is 13 amino acids long. CDR3 DNA sequence: TGTGCCAGCAGCCCTTCAGGGCCCTACGAGCAGTACTTC. Its protein is CASSPSGPYEQYF.

This rearrangement joins TRBV30 to TRBJ2-6; D call uncertain. V shed 2 bases and J shed 4 bases, with 3 bases lying between them. Germline lookup yields CDR1 GTSNPN and CDR2 SVGIG (reference sequence). The length of the CDR3 is 12 residues. The CDR3: CAWSPGANVLTF. The CDR3 DNA follows: TGTGCCTGGAGTCCGGGGGCCAACGTCCTGACTTTC.

This clonotype was found a few times. The chain couples TRBV11-2 to TRBJ1-1; no firm D call. The CDR3 covers 15 residues. Trimming pared 4 bases from V and 5 bases from J, leaving 17 bases between. Germline-derived CDR1 and CDR2 are SGHAT and FQNNGV. In nucleotides, the CDR3 is TGTGCCAGCAGCTCCCCAAGGAGGGCGGGGACTGAAGCTTTCTTT. Its translation is CASSSPRRAGTEAFF.

A few counts support this clonotype. This chain links TRBV25-1 with TRBJ1-2; 8 bases fit TRBD1. Germline-derived CDR1 and CDR2 are MGHDK and SYGVNS. V lost 9 bases and J lost 8; bases outside the gene matches: 11. The CDR3 totals 13 residues. The DNA for the CDR3 is TGTGCCAGTCTCGGCGGACAGGGAGAAGGCTACACCTTC. Translating it yields CASLGGQGEGYTF.

The rearrangement joins TRBV15 to TRBJ2-5; D is unresolved. Germline CDR1 is LNHNV and CDR2 is YYDKDF (reference sequence). The CDR3 totals 14 residues. The CDR3 bases are TGTGCTGCCAGCAGAGATAATGGGGAAGAGACCCAGTACTTC. Protein sequence: CAASRDNGEETQYF.

There are a few counts of this clonotype. V and J are TRBV7-2 and TRBJ1-5; tentative D call: TRBD1 (5 bases). Germline V CDR1 and CDR2: SGHTA, FQGNSA. Trimming removed 2 bases at V and 1 base at J, with 9 bases between. The CDR3 loop spans 15 amino acids. CDR3 amino acids: CASSLKWGSNQPQHF. The CDR3 nucleotides are TGTGCCAGCAGCTTAAAGTGGGGGAGCAATCAGCCCCAGCATTTT.

This chain links TRBV2 with TRBJ2-1; D remains unclear. V lost 3 bases and J 0 bases, leaving 9 bases between the germline ends. Germline CDR1 is SNHLY and CDR2 is FYNNEI. CDR3 length: 15 amino acids. The CDR3 loop is CASSDSESSYNEQFF. The CDR3 DNA is TGTGCCAGCAGTGATAGTGAGAGCTCCTACAATGAGCAGTTCTTC.

V gene TRBV15 combines with J gene TRBJ2-7; D remains ambiguous. The CDR3 is 13 amino acids. V was shortened by 1 base and J by 1 base, with 5 bases between the two germline ends. Per the germline V gene, CDR1 is LNHNV and CDR2 is YYDKDF (reference sequence). CDR3 sequence reads: CATSRVLSYEQYF. CDR3 DNA sequence: TGTGCCACCAGCAGAGTTCTGTCCTACGAGCAGTACTTC.

This clonotype was seen at least ten times. The chain combines TRBV9 with TRBJ2-7, with D possibly being TRBD1 (6 bases). The CDR3 is 17 amino acids. V lost 4 bases, J lost 3 bases, and 23 bases lay in between. Per germline, CDR1 SGDLS and CDR2 YYNGEE. CDR3 residues: CASSPTTPGHLNYEQYF. The CDR3 coding sequence is TGTGCCAGCAGCCCCACGACCCCGGGACATCTCAACTACGAGCAGTACTTC. The variable domain in full, with the rest retrieved from reference TRBV9 and TRBJ2-7, is DSGVTQTPKHLITATGQRVTLRCSPRSGDLSVYWYQQSLDQGLQFLIQYYNGEERAKGNILERFSAQQFPDLHSELNLSSLELGDSALYFCASSPTTPGHLNYEQYFGPGTRLTVT.

This clonotype occurred a few times. This sequence joins TRBV12-5 and TRBJ2-7, with D possibly matching TRBD2 (6 bases). V was clipped by 1 base and J by 1 base, with 14 bases between them. Germline V CDR1 and CDR2: LGHNT, FRNRAP. This CDR3 has 16 residues. The CDR3 sequence is CASGLALALASYEQYF. Written as DNA, the CDR3 is TGTGCTAGTGGTTTGGCGCTAGCGTTAGCTTCCTACGAGCAGTACTTC.

CDR3 DNA: TGTGCCAGCAGCTTAGGGCAGGCCAGCTACAATGAGCAGTTCTTC. As protein: CASSLGQASYNEQFF. V and J are TRBV7-6 and TRBJ2-1; D is undetermined. This CDR3 spans 15 amino acids. Germline V gene data show CDR1 as SGHVS and CDR2 as FNYEAQ. V lost 1 base to trimming and J lost 3 bases, with 10 bases between them. Full variable domain (remainder filled in from reference TRBV7-6 and TRBJ2-1): GAGVSQSPRYKVTKRGQDVALRCDPISGHVSLYWYRQALGQGPEFLTYFNYEAQQDKSGLPNDRFSAERPEGSISTLTIQRTEQRDSAMYRCASSLGQASYNEQFFGPGTRLTVL.

This clonotype was recorded at least ten times. The chain is built from TRBV4-1 and TRBJ2-7; D remains ambiguous. The CDR3 is made up of 15 amino acids. CDR1 is MGHRA, CDR2 YSYEKL, per germline. The V gene lost 1 base and the J gene lost 0 bases, with 10 bases spanning the gap. The CDR3 region has the DNA TGCGCCAGCAGCCAAGTTCCGGCGTCCTCCTACGAGCAGTACTTC. It yields the protein CASSQVPASSYEQYF.

The rearrangement joins TRBV19 to TRBJ1-5; no clear D. Germline V gives CDR1 LNHDA, CDR2 SQIVND (reference sequence). The CDR3 contains 12 residues. V lost 5 bases to trimming and J lost 6 bases, with 8 bases between them. The CDR3 coding sequence is TGTGCCAGTAGTCCCGGGTTTCAGCCCCAGCATTTT. It translates to CASSPGFQPQHF.

Many counts were recorded for this clonotype. The chain recombines TRBV11-2 with TRBJ2-7, with 9 bases lining up with TRBD1. CDR3 length: 16 amino acids. Germline-derived CDR1 and CDR2 are SGHAT and FQNNGV. V lost 5 bases, J lost 2 bases, and 10 bases stayed unmatched. The CDR3, as DNA: TGTGCCAGCAGCAGACAGGGGGGAGGCCAGGCCTACGAGCAGTACTTC. This gives the protein CASSRQGGGQAYEQYF.

This clonotype was observed many times. This chain uses TRBV2 with TRBJ1-1; 7 bases match TRBD1. CDR1 is SNHLY, CDR2 FYNNEI, per germline. The CDR3 has 14 amino acids. V trimming: 4 bases; J trimming: 0 bases; junction bases outside the gene matches: 2. CDR3: CASSAGQMNTEAFF. The CDR3 nucleotides read TGTGCCAGCAGTGCGGGACAGATGAACACTGAAGCTTTCTTT. The variable domain in full, with the rest retrieved from reference TRBV2 and TRBJ1-1, is EPEVTQTPSHQVTQMGQEVILRCVPISNHLYFYWYRQILGQKVEFLVSFYNNEISEKSEIFDDQFSVERPDGSNFTLKIRSTKLEDSAMYFCASSAGQMNTEAFFGQGTRLTVV.

On this clonotype itself: With a much larger clone just one base away, this may be a read error. This chain links TRBV2 with TRBJ2-1; perhaps TRBD2 as D (6 bases). The length of the CDR3 is 16 residues. Germline values: CDR1 SNHLY, CDR2 FYNNEI. The CDR3 bases are TGTGCCAGCAGTCGTCGGGCTAGCGAGGTCTACGATGAGCAGTTCTTC. This codes for CASSRRASEVYDEQFF.

This clonotype was counted many times. V gene TRBV5-6 combines with J gene TRBJ2-7; 8 nucleotides agree with TRBD1. This CDR3 is built from 12 residues. Looked up from germline, CDR1 is SGHDT and CDR2 is YYEEEE. V was pared by 4 bases and J by 7 bases, with 4 bases of the junction left unmatched. The CDR3 nucleotides read TGTGCCAGCAGCCTCTGGGACAGGGAGCAGTACTTC. Translation: CASSLWDREQYF.

The sample holds many counts of this clonotype. V and J are TRBV20-1 and TRBJ1-5; D not resolved. This CDR3 has 15 amino acids. Germline values: CDR1 DFQATT, CDR2 SNEGSKA (reference sequence). V lost 0 bases to trimming and J lost 1 base, with 10 bases between them. CDR3 in amino acids: CSARDPLPSNQPQHF. For the CDR3, the DNA is TGCAGTGCTAGAGATCCCCTCCCCAGCAATCAGCCCCAGCATTTT.

This clonotype showed up many times. The CDR3 sequence is CASSITSRSSTDTQYF. In nucleotides, the CDR3 is TGTGCCAGCAGCATCACTAGCAGATCTAGCACAGATACGCAGTATTTT. J is TRBJ2-3 and V is TRBV9; D possibly corresponds to TRBD2 (6 bases). Trimming stripped 4 bases from V and 0 bases from J, with 15 bases between. Germline V lookup: CDR1 SGDLS, CDR2 YYNGEE. The CDR3 contains 16 residues.